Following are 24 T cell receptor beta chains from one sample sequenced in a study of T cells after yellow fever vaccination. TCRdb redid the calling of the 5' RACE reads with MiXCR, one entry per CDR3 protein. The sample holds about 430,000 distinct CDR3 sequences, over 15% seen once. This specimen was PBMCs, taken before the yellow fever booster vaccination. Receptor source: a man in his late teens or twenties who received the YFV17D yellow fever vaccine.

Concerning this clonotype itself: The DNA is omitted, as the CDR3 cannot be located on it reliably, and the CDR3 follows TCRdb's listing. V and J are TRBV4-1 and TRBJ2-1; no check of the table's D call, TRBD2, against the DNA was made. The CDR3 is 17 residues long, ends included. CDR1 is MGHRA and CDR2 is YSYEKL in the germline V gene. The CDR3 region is CASSQASYSHFGDEQFF.

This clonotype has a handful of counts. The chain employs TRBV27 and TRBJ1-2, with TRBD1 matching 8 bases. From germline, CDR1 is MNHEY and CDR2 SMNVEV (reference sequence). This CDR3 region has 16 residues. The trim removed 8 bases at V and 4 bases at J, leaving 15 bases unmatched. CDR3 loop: CASFGQGEGSGYGYTF. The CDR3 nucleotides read TGTGCCAGCTTCGGACAGGGAGAAGGCAGCGGCTATGGCTACACCTTC.

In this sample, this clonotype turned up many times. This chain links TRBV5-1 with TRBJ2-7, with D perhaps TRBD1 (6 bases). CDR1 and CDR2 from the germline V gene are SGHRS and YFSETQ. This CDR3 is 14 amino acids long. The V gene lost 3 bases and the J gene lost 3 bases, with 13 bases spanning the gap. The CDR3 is CASSSGQTYYEQYF. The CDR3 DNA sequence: TGCGCCAGCAGCTCCGGACAGACGTACTACGAGCAGTACTTC.

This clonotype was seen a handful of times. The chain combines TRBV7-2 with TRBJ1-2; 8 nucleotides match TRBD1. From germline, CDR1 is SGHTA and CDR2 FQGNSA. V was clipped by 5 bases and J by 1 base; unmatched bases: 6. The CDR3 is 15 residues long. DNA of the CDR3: TGTGCCAGCAGCCCCGGGACAGGACTTAACTATGGCTACACCTTC. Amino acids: CASSPGTGLNYGYTF.

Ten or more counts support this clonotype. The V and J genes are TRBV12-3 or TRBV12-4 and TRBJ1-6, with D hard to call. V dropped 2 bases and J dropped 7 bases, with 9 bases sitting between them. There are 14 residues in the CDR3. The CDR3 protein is CASSLRRENSPLHF. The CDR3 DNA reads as TGTGCCAGCAGTTTAAGGCGAGAGAATTCACCCCTCCACTTT.

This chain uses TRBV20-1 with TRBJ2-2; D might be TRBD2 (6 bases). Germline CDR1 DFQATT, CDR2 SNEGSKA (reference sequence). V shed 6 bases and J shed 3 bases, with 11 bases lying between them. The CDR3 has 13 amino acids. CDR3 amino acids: CSARLVDTGELFF. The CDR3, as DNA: TGCAGTGCGAGACTAGTGGACACCGGGGAGCTGTTTTTT.

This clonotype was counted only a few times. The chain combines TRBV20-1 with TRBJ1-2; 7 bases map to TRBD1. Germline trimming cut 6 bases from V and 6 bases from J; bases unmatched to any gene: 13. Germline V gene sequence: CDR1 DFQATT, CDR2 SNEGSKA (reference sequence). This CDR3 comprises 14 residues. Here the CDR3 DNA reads TGCAGTGCCAGAAACCCCAGACAGGGCGATGGCTACACCTTC. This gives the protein CSARNPRQGDGYTF.

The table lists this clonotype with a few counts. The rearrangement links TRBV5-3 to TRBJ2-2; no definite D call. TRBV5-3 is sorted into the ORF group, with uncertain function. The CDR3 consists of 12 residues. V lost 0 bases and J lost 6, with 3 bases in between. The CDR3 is CARSLEAGELFF. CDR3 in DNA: TGTGCCAGAAGCTTGGAAGCCGGGGAGCTGTTTTTT.

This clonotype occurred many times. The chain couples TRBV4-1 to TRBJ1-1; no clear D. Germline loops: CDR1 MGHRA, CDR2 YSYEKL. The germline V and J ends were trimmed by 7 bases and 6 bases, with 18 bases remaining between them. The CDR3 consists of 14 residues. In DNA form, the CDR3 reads TGCGCCAGCAAAAACATATTGGCCCTACCTGAAGCTTTCTTT. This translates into CASKNILALPEAFF.

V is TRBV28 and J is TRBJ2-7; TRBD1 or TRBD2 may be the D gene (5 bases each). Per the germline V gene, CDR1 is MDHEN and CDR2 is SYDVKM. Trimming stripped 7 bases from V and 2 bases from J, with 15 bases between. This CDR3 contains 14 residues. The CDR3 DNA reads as TGTGCCAGCATTTCCTCGGGACCCCCCTACGAGCAGTACGTC. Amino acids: CASISSGPPYEQYV.

As DNA, the CDR3 is TGCAGTGCTAGAGATCCGCGGAGGTACCAAGAGACCCAGTACTTC. Translation: CSARDPRRYQETQYF. V and J are TRBV20-1 and TRBJ2-5; TRBD2 might be the D (5 bases). The CDR3 is 15 residues long. Germline assignment: CDR1 DFQATT and CDR2 SNEGSKA (reference sequence). With 0 bases removed from V and 0 bases from J, the gap between germline ends came to 11 bases.

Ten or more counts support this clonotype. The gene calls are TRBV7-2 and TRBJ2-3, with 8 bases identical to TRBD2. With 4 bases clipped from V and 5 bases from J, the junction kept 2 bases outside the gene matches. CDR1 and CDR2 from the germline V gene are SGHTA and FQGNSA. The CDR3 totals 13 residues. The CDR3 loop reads CASSYGGGDTQYF. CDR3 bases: TGTGCCAGCAGCTACGGGGGGGGAGATACGCAGTATTTT. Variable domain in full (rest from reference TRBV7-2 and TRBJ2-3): GAGVSQSPSNKVTEKGKDVELRCDPISGHTALYWYRQSLGQGLEFLIYFQGNSAPDKSGLPSDRFSAERTGGSVSTLTIQRTQQEDSAVYLCASSYGGGDTQYFGPGTRLTVL.

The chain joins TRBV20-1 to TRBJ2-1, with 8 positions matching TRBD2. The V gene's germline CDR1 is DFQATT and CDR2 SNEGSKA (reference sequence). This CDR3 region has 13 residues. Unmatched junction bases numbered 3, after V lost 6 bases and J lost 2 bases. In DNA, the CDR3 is TGCAGTGCGCAGACTAGCGCCTACAATGAGCAGTTCTTC. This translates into CSAQTSAYNEQFF.

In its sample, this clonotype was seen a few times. This CDR3 reads CSARAGLGTDTQYF. The CDR3 DNA sequence: TGCAGTGCGCGAGCGGGGCTAGGCACAGATACGCAGTATTTT. The chain carries TRBV20-1 and TRBJ2-3, with 7 bases that match TRBD2. CDR3 length: 14 residues. The germline V gene encodes CDR1 DFQATT and CDR2 SNEGSKA (reference sequence). The trim removed 6 bases at V and 1 base at J, leaving 7 bases unmatched.

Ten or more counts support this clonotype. The CDR3 region has the DNA TGTGCCAGCAGTCCTTTCGACAGGCCTAACTATGGCTACACCTTC. This sequence encodes CASSPFDRPNYGYTF. The chain carries TRBV27 and TRBJ1-2; TRBD1 might be the D (6 bases). V was pared by 5 bases and J by 0 bases, with 13 bases between. The germline V gene encodes CDR1 MNHEY and CDR2 SMNVEV (reference sequence). The CDR3 length is 15 residues.

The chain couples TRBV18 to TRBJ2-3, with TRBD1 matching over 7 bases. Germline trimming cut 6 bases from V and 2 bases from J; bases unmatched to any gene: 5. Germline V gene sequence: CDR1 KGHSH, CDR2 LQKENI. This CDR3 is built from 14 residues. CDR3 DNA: TGTGCCAGCTCCCAAGGGACAGACACAGATACGCAGTATTTT. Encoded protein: CASSQGTDTDTQYF.

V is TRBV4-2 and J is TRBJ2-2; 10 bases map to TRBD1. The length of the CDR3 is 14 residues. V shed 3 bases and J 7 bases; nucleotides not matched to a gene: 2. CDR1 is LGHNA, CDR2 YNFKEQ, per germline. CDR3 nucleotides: TGTGCCAGCAGCCAGGGACAGGGGAACGGGGAGCTGTTTTTT. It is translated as CASSQGQGNGELFF.

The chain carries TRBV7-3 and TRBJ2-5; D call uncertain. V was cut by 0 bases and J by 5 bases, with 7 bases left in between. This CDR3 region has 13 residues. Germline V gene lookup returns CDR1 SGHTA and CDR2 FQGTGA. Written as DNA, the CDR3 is TGTGCCAGCAGCTTAACCCGATATGAGACCCAGTACTTC. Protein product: CASSLTRYETQYF.

The CDR3 region is CAKYEGRQYF. The CDR3, as DNA: TGTGCCAAATACGAGGGTAGGCAGTATTTT. The genes are TRBV25-1 and TRBJ2-3, with D perhaps matching TRBD2 (5 bases). Germline V gene sequence: CDR1 MGHDK, CDR2 SYGVNS. V was shortened by 10 bases and J by 11 bases, with 13 bases between the two germline ends. The CDR3 contains 10 residues.

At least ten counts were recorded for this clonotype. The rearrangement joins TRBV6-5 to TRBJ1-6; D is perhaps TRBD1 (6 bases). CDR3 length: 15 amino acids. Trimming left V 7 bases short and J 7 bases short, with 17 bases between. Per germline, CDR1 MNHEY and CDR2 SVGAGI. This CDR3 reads CASNHRGGRNSPLHF. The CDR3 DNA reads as TGTGCCAGCAACCATCGAGGGGGGAGGAATTCACCCCTCCACTTT.

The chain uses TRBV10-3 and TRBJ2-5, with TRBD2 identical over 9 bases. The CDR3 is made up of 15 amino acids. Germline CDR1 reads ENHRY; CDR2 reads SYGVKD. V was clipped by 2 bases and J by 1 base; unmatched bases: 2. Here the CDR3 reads CAISESGGSQETQYF. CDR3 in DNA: TGTGCCATCAGTGAGAGCGGGGGGTCCCAAGAGACCCAGTACTTC.

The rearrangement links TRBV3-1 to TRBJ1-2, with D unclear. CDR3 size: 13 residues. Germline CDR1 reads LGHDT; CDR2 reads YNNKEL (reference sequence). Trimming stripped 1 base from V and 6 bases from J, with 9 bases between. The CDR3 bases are TGTGCCAGCAGCCAAGTAGCCAGGAATGGCTACACCTTC. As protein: CASSQVARNGYTF.

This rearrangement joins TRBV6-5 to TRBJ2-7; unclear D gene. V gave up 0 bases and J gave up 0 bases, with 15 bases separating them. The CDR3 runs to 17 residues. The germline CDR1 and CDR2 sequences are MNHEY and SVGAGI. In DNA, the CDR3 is TGTGCCAGCAGTTACTCGAGAGCAAGCCCGGCCTCCTACGAGCAGTACTTC. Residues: CASSYSRASPASYEQYF.

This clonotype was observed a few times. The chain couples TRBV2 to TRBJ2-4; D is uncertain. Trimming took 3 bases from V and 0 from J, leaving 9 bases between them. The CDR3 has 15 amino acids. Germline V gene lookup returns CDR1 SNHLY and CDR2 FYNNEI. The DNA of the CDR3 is TGTGCCAGCAGTGAGGTGGATCTAGCCAAAAACATTCAGTACTTC. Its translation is CASSEVDLAKNIQYF. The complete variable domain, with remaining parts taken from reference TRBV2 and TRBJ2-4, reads EPEVTQTPSHQVTQMGQEVILRCVPISNHLYFYWYRQILGQKVEFLVSFYNNEISEKSEIFDDQFSVERPDGSNFTLKIRSTKLEDSAMYFCASSEVDLAKNIQYFGAGTRLSVL.